This TCR beta chain was identified in a study of blood T cell repertoires in COVID-19. Study-wide background: Spain, Italy and the United States supplied samples that represented acute and convalescent COVID-19.

Per the original methods: Amplified reference gene primers provided the basis for estimating nucleated cell counts. Data came from immunoSEQ multiplex PCR; TCRdb stores just in-frame clones and leaves some out. The V and J calls and the clone size are those of that table, but D and trimming were determined from the DNA. The sample has around 170,000 clones, 81% seen once. CDR1 is LNHDA, CDR2 SQIVND, per germline (reference sequence). This CDR3 comprises 14 residues. V lost 6 bases and J 7 bases, leaving 13 bases between the germline ends. The rearrangement uses TRBV19 and TRBJ2-6; maybe TRBD2 (6 bases). The source material was peripheral blood. This sequence was found in a woman older than 75 with COVID-19, enrolled during active disease. As DNA, the CDR3 is TGTGCCAGTAGGCCCCGACTAGAAGCCAACGTCCTGACTTTC. Its translation: CASRPRLEANVLTF. Drawing the rest from reference TRBV19 and TRBJ2-6, the complete variable domain is DGGITQSPKYLFRKEGQNVTLSCEQNLNHDAMYWYRQDPGQGLRLIYYSQIVNDFQKGDIAEGYSVSREKKESFPLTVTSAQKNPTAFYLCASRPRLEANVLTFGAGSRLTVL.